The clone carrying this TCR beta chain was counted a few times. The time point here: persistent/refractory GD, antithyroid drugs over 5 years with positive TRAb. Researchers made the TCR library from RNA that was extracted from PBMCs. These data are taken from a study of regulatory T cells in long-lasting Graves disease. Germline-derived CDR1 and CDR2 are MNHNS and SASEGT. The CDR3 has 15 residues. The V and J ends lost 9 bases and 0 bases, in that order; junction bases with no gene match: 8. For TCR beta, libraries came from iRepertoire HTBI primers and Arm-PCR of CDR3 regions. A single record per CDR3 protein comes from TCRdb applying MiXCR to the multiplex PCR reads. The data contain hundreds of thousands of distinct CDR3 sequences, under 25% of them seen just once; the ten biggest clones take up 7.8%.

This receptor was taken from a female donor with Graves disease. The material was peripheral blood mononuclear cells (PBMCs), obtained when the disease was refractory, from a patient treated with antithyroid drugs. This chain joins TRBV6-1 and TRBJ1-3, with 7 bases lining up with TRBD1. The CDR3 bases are TGTGCCAGTAGGGACAGACGGAGCTCTGGAAACACCATATATTTT. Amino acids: CASRDRRSSGNTIYF.